These 20 T cell receptor beta chains were all obtained from the same sample, sequenced in a study of technical replicates of blood from a few donors. Clones were read by immunoSEQ multiplex PCR, and TCRdb kept only the in-frame ones, dropping some. The profile shows around 68,000 clones, about 97% of them singletons. Sequenced: T cells isolated from PBMCs. The source of these receptors is a human donor in good health.

This clone appeared a single time. J is TRBJ1-2 and V is TRBV20-1; D unresolved. The CDR3 extends over 11 amino acids. CDR1 and CDR2 from the germline V gene are DFQATT and SNEGSKA (reference sequence). CDR3 residues: CTYTAGYGYTF. The CDR3 DNA follows: TGCACCTATACGGCGGGCTATGGCTACACCTTC.

The rearrangement uses TRBV28 and TRBJ1-4, with D possibly being TRBD1 (5 bases). V was shortened by 7 bases and J by 7 bases, with 16 bases between the two germline ends. Germline CDR1 and CDR2: MDHEN and SYDVKM. The CDR3 covers 14 residues. The CDR3 protein is CASTILRGSEKLFF. The CDR3 DNA is TGTGCCAGCACGATCCTTCGGGGGAGTGAAAAACTGTTTTTT.

The chain carries TRBV9 and TRBJ2-5, with 9 nucleotides matching TRBD2. Looked up from germline, CDR1 is SGDLS and CDR2 is YYNGEE. The CDR3 is 17 residues long. The V and J ends lost 0 bases and 5 bases, in that order; junction bases with no gene match: 11. The CDR3 coding sequence is TGTGCCAGCAGCGTAGGAGGGGCGGGAGGGTGGTGGGAGACCCAGTACTTC. It is translated as CASSVGGAGGWWETQYF.

The chain combines TRBV9 with TRBJ2-3; TRBD2 matches at 10 bases. The ends lost 0 bases at V and 7 bases at J; junction bases unmatched: 8. The CDR3 contains 16 residues. Per germline, CDR1 SGDLS and CDR2 YYNGEE. The CDR3 sequence is CASSVGSSGSRNTQYF. For the CDR3, the DNA is TGTGCCAGCAGCGTAGGGTCTAGCGGGAGTCGGAATACGCAGTATTTT.

The J gene is TRBJ1-1, the V gene TRBV29-1; D remains unclear. Trimming removed 1 base from V and 2 bases from J, with 5 bases in between. Germline assignment: CDR1 SQVTM and CDR2 ANQGSEA. The CDR3 extends over 12 amino acids. The CDR3 here is CSVEGINTEAFF. As DNA, the CDR3 is TGCAGCGTTGAAGGTATAAACACTGAAGCTTTCTTT.

A word on this clone: This specimen includes other DNA sequences encoding the same CDR3. The genes are TRBV27 and TRBJ1-5; D is unclear. V lost 3 bases to trimming and J lost 4 bases, with 7 bases between them. The CDR3 length is 13 residues. Germline V gives CDR1 MNHEY, CDR2 SMNVEV (reference sequence). This chain's CDR3 is CASSFSGNQPQHF. CDR3 coding DNA: TGTGCCAGCAGTTTCTCGGGAAATCAGCCCCAGCATTTT.

The chain has TRBV5-1 and TRBJ2-7, with 10 bases identical to TRBD2. This CDR3 has 17 amino acids. Per germline, CDR1 SGHRS and CDR2 YFSETQ. Trimming cost V 1 base and J 2 bases; bases outside gene matches: 9. CDR3 nucleotides: TGCGCCAGCAGCTTGCCAGAGCGGGAGGGCCAGGCCTACGAGCAGTACTTC. Translating it yields CASSLPEREGQAYEQYF.

The gene calls are TRBV6-1 and TRBJ1-1; TRBD1 agrees at 9 bases. The CDR3 totals 14 residues. CDR1 MNHNS and CDR2 SASEGT come from the germline V gene. Unmatched junction bases numbered 4, after V lost 2 bases and J lost 6 bases. CDR3 coding DNA: TGTGCCAGCAGTGAAAGACAGGGGGAGGCTGAAGCTTTCTTT. Its translation is CASSERQGEAEAFF.

The rearrangement joins TRBV5-1 to TRBJ2-2; TRBD2 matches at 7 bases. The CDR3 totals 15 residues. The junction had 2 bases not matched to a gene; V was cut back by 2 bases and J by 1 base. CDR1 and CDR2 from the germline V gene are SGHRS and YFSETQ. CDR3 sequence reads: CASSFSSGNTGELFF. Here the CDR3 DNA reads TGCGCCAGCAGCTTTTCTAGCGGGAACACCGGGGAGCTGTTTTTT.

The chain joins TRBV7-3 to TRBJ2-2; 11 nucleotides line up with TRBD2. Looked up from germline, CDR1 is SGHTA and CDR2 is FQGTGA. CDR3 length: 16 amino acids. V trimming: 4 bases; J trimming: 6 bases; junction bases outside the gene matches: 7. Written as DNA, the CDR3 is TGTGCCAGCAGCTCGAAACTAGCGGGAGCGGCCGGGGAGCTGTTTTTT. It specifies CASSSKLAGAAGELFF. Filled out from reference TRBV7-3 and TRBJ2-2, the complete variable domain reads GAGVSQTPSNKVTEKGKYVELRCDPISGHTALYWYRQSLGQGPEFLIYFQGTGAADDSGLPNDRFFAVRPEGSVSTLKIQRTERGDSAVYLCASSSKLAGAAGELFFGEGSRLTVL.

The CDR3 here is CASSMDRTYGYTF. CDR3 sequence (DNA): TGTGCCAGCAGCATGGACAGGACTTATGGCTACACCTTC. The rearrangement joins TRBV9 to TRBJ1-2, with TRBD1 identical over 7 bases. Germline V gene sequence: CDR1 SGDLS, CDR2 YYNGEE. The CDR3 is made up of 13 amino acids. J was trimmed by 5 bases and V by 4 bases; bases with no gene match: 5. Full variable domain (rest looked up from reference TRBV9 and TRBJ1-2): DSGVTQTPKHLITATGQRVTLRCSPRSGDLSVYWYQQSLDQGLQFLIQYYNGEERAKGNILERFSAQQFPDLHSELNLSSLELGDSALYFCASSMDRTYGYTFGSGTRLTVV.

The CDR3 protein is CASGEGLNNEQFF. The CDR3, as DNA: TGCGCCAGCGGCGAGGGACTCAACAATGAGCAGTTCTTC. The rearrangement joins TRBV5-1 to TRBJ2-1; D possibly corresponds to TRBD2 (6 bases). The CDR3 covers 13 residues. V was pared by 7 bases and J by 5 bases, with 13 bases between. The germline V gene encodes CDR1 SGHRS and CDR2 YFSETQ.

The chain has TRBV7-2 and TRBJ2-4, with D maybe TRBD2 (6 bases). Germline CDR1 reads SGHTA; CDR2 reads FQGNSA. V lost 1 base to trimming and J lost 7 bases, with 11 bases between them. The CDR3 is 14 residues long. The CDR3 region is CASSLGGEVNIQYF. The CDR3 nucleotides are TGTGCCAGCAGCTTAGGAGGGGAGGTGAACATTCAGTACTTC.

This clone was seen just once. The rearrangement uses TRBV27 and TRBJ1-1, with no clear D. V lost 2 bases to trimming and J lost 1 base, with 8 bases between them. This CDR3 is built from 14 residues. In germline, CDR1 is MNHEY, CDR2 SMNVEV (reference sequence). CDR3 nucleotides: TGTGCCAGCAGTTTAGGGCCTCGGAACACTGAAGCTTTCTTT. It specifies CASSLGPRNTEAFF.

J is TRBJ1-2 and V is TRBV19; tentatively, D is TRBD1 (5 bases). V was trimmed by 7 bases and J by 0 bases, leaving 12 bases between them. Germline V gene lookup returns CDR1 LNHDA and CDR2 SQIVND (reference sequence). CDR3 length: 14 amino acids. This chain's CDR3 is CASNRILANYGYTF. In DNA, the CDR3 is TGTGCCAGTAACAGGATCCTAGCTAACTATGGCTACACCTTC. The variable domain in full, with the rest retrieved from reference TRBV19 and TRBJ1-2, is DGGITQSPKYLFRKEGQNVTLSCEQNLNHDAMYWYRQDPGQGLRLIYYSQIVNDFQKGDIAEGYSVSREKKESFPLTVTSAQKNPTAFYLCASNRILANYGYTFGSGTRLTVV.

This clone appeared a single time. V is TRBV9 and J is TRBJ1-1, with 7 bases lining up with TRBD1. Germline V gene data show CDR1 as SGDLS and CDR2 as YYNGEE. The CDR3 loop spans 14 amino acids. V lost 0 bases, J lost 4 bases, and 3 bases stayed unmatched. The CDR3 sequence: CASSVEGAGTEAFF. CDR3 sequence (DNA): TGTGCCAGCAGCGTAGAGGGGGCTGGCACTGAAGCTTTCTTT.

The genes are TRBV19 and TRBJ2-7, with TRBD2 as a possible D gene (6 bases). Trimming took 6 bases from V and 6 from J, leaving 12 bases between them. The CDR3 loop spans 12 amino acids. Germline V gene data show CDR1 as LNHDA and CDR2 as SQIVND (reference sequence). The CDR3 reads CASSSAGSEQYF. CDR3 bases: TGTGCCAGTAGCAGTGCGGGGAGCGAGCAGTACTTC.

CDR3 nucleotides: TGTGCCAGCAGCCCTTACACGTCCTCCTTCGGCTACACCTTC. Residues: CASSPYTSSFGYTF. The V call is TRBV7-9, the J call TRBJ1-2; the D is unclear. V lost 5 bases and J lost 8, with 18 bases in between. The CDR3 runs 14 residues. The germline V gene encodes CDR1 SEHNR and CDR2 FQNEAQ (reference sequence).

This clone was observed once. This chain uses TRBV9 with TRBJ1-3, with 7 bases matching TRBD1. The CDR3 covers 16 residues. V was clipped by 4 bases and J by 0 bases; unmatched bases: 7. Germline CDR1 is SGDLS and CDR2 is YYNGEE. This chain's CDR3 is CASSTGQTFSGNTIYF. The CDR3 bases are TGTGCCAGCAGCACGGGACAGACCTTCTCTGGAAACACCATATATTTT.

The V call is TRBV27, the J call TRBJ1-1, with 9 bases matching TRBD1. Germline trimming cut 5 bases from V and 1 base from J; bases unmatched to any gene: 2. The CDR3 is 14 amino acids. Germline loops: CDR1 MNHEY, CDR2 SMNVEV (reference sequence). CDR3 protein: CASSPDRGNTEAFF. CDR3 sequence (DNA): TGTGCCAGCAGTCCGGACAGGGGGAACACTGAAGCTTTCTTT.